Sequencing of this T cell receptor beta chain was carried out in a study of blood T cell repertoires in COVID-19. Overall study: The origin of the acute and convalescent COVID-19 samples was the United States, Italy and Spain.

Trimming removed 4 bases from V and 7 bases from J; junction bases left unmatched: 4. CDR3 size: 14 residues. Germline CDR1 reads SNHLY; CDR2 reads FYNNEI. In the original processing: Estimation of nucleated cell counts relied on the amplification of reference gene primers. The method was immunoSEQ multiplex PCR; TCRdb's version includes in-frame clones alone and lacks a portion of them. That table furnishes V, J and clone size, whereas the DNA furnished D and trimming. The sample yields hundreds of thousands of clones, roughly 80% seen once. Specimen: peripheral blood. The rearrangement links TRBV2 to TRBJ2-2; 9 bases map to TRBD1. The clonotype was recovered from a woman older than 75 with acute or convalescent COVID-19. The CDR3 sequence: CASSGTGEGGELFF. CDR3 in DNA: TGTGCCAGCAGTGGGACAGGGGAGGGCGGGGAGCTGTTTTTT.